A selection of T cell receptor beta chains follows, all from one sample in a study of CD8+ T cells in alopecia areata. The table came from immunoSEQ multiplex PCR; TCRdb's copy has only in-frame clones and leaves some out. The data show around 100,000 clones, with roughly half seen just once and roughly 9% held by the top ten. Source material: CD4+ T cells sorted from blood. Every receptor here comes from a human donor in good health. The conserved cysteine and the conserved F or W are not part of the CDR3 here.

J: TRBJ1-5; V: TRBV28; CDR3: ASSLLVKPQH
J: TRBJ1-2; V: TRBV13; CDR3: ASSSGTSGYT
J: TRBJ2-5; V: TRBV29-1; CDR3: SVRETQY
J: TRBJ2-7; V: TRBV4-3; CDR3: ASSRESQTAYEQY
J: TRBJ2-7; V: TRBV7-9; CDR3: ASSRGGGFYEQY
J: TRBJ2-3; V: TRBV30; CDR3: AWSVPPDTQY
J: TRBJ2-3; V: TRBV29-1; CDR3: SVGPDSTDTQY
J: TRBJ2-2; V: TRBV4-2; CDR3: ASSQGLGATGELF
J: TRBJ2-6; V: TRBV7-2; CDR3: ASSGTGSGANVLT
J: TRBJ2-3; V: TRBV7-9; CDR3: ASSPGTGKVRY
J: TRBJ1-5; V: TRBV30; CDR3: AWSVQVGQPQH
J: TRBJ2-1; V: TRBV6-6; CDR3: ASSFRGRNNEQF
J: TRBJ2-3; V: TRBV29-1; CDR3: SVGLRTDTQY
J: TRBJ2-5; V: TRBV20-1; CDR3: SADPVETQY
J: TRBJ2-3; V: TRBV4-2; CDR3: ASSHNSQGVITDTQY
J: TRBJ2-6; V: TRBV19; CDR3: ASKWDSGANVLT
J: TRBJ1-2; V: TRBV19; CDR3: ASSKYLDYGYT
J: TRBJ2-5; V: TRBV10-3; CDR3: AISYSGQSQETQY
J: TRBJ2-3; V: TRBV30; CDR3: ASAGGASADTQY
J: TRBJ2-3; V: TRBV9; CDR3: ASTRTGSTDTQY
J: TRBJ1-2; V: TRBV7-2; CDR3: ASSLDSSRGYGYT
J: TRBJ1-4; V: TRBV19; CDR3: ASSIGRGGEKLF